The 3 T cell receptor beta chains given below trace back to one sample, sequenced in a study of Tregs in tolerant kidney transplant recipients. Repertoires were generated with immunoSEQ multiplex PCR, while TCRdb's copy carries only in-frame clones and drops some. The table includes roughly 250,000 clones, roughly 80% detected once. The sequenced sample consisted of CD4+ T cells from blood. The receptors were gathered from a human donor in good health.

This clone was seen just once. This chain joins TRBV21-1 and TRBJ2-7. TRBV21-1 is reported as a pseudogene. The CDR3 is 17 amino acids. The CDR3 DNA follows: TGTGCCAGCAGCAAAGGCTTTAACGGGGGACATGACAACGAGCAGTACTTC. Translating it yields CASSKGFNGGHDNEQYF.

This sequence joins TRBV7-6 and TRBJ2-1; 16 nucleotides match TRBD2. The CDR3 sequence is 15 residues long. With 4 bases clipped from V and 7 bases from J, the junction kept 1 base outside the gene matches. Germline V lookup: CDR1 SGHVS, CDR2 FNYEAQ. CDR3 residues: CASSSGLAGGNEQFF. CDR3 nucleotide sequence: TGTGCCAGCAGCTCGGGACTAGCGGGAGGGAATGAGCAGTTCTTC.

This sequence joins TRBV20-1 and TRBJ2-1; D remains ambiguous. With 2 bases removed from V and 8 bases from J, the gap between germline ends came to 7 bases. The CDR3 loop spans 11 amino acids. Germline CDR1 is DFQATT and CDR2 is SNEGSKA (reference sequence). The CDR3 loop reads CSARSTYEQFF. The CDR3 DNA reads TGCAGTGCTAGAAGTACCTATGAGCAGTTCTTC.